These 3 T cell receptor beta chains share one sample of origin, sequenced in a study of T cell responses to AZD1222 COVID-19 vaccine. Clones were sequenced by immunoSEQ multiplex PCR, and TCRdb holds only the in-frame ones, with some missing. This table holds about 140,000 clones, 92% found once. The material was peripheral blood, obtained 28 days after the second AZD1222 dose. The origin of the receptors is an adult who received the AZD1222 COVID-19 vaccine.

The CDR3 nucleotides read TGTGCCAGCAGCTTGTTAGGGGCGCGGGGCTACACCTTC. Its protein is CASSLLGARGYTF. The rearrangement joins TRBV7-2 to TRBJ1-2, with a possible D match to TRBD1 (5 bases). The CDR3 covers 13 residues. V lost 3 bases to trimming and J lost 8 bases, with 13 bases between them. Germline V CDR1 and CDR2: SGHTA, FQGNSA.

This clone showed up just a few times. The chain links TRBV6-1 to TRBJ2-7; D gene uncertain. The germline V gene encodes CDR1 MNHNS and CDR2 SASEGT. Trimming removed 3 bases at V and 7 bases at J, with 13 bases between. The CDR3 runs to 13 residues. The CDR3 DNA sequence: TGTGCCAGCAGTGATCGGTCCTTTCGGGAGCAGTACTTC. Translating gives CASSDRSFREQYF.

The gene calls are TRBV6-5 and TRBJ1-1; TRBD1 matches at 7 bases. Trimming removed 7 bases from V and 5 bases from J; junction bases left unmatched: 7. The germline V gene has CDR1 MNHEY and CDR2 SVGAGI. The CDR3 consists of 13 residues. For the CDR3, the DNA is TGTGCCAGCATTGTAGACAGGGTTACTGAAGCTTTCTTT. Protein: CASIVDRVTEAFF.